This TCR beta chain was captured by sequencing in a study of cytomegalovirus exposure and HLA in healthy donors. Regarding this clone: Antigen: not known. Germline is not matched at one junction end, which may reflect a read error.

CDR1 and CDR2 from the germline V gene are GTSNPN and SVGIG (reference sequence). The CDR3 runs 10 residues. Study-level results: Most CMV-associated TCR beta chains were later found to appear HLA-restricted. In a later analysis, V- and J-gene trimming of beta chains associated with a DCLRE1C missense variant, replicated independently.

Primers included in the PCR were 60 Vbeta and 13 Jbeta primers. The data were produced by immunoSEQ multiplex PCR, yet TCRdb's version contains in-frame clones alone and is incomplete. The profile shows some 41,000 clones, under 60% of them singletons. This TCR was sampled from a man between 60 and 75 years old in good health and CMV-seronegative. V and J are TRBV30 and TRBJ1-2; possibly TRBD1 for D (5 bases). Sequencing was carried out using PBMCs. Here the CDR3 reads CAWSGLGGDF. The CDR3 region has the DNA TGTGCCTGGAGTGGCCTTGGGGGGGACTTC.